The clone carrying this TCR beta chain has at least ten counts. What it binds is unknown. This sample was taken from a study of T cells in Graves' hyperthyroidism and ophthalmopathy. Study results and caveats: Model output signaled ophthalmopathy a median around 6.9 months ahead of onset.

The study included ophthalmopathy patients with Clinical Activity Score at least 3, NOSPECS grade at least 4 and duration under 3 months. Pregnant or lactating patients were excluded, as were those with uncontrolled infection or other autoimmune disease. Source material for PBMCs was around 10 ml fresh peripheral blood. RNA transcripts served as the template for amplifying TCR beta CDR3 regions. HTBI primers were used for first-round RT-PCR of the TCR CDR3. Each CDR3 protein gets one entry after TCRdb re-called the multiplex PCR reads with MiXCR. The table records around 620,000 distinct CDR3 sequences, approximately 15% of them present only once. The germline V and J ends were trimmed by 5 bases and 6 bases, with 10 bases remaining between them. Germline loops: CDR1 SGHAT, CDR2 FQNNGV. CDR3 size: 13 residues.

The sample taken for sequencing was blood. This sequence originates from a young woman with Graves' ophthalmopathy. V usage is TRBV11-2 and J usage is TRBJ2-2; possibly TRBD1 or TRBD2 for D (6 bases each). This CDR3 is CASSPGASGELFF. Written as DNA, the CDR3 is TGTGCCAGCAGCCCGGGGGCCTCCGGGGAGCTGTTTTTT.